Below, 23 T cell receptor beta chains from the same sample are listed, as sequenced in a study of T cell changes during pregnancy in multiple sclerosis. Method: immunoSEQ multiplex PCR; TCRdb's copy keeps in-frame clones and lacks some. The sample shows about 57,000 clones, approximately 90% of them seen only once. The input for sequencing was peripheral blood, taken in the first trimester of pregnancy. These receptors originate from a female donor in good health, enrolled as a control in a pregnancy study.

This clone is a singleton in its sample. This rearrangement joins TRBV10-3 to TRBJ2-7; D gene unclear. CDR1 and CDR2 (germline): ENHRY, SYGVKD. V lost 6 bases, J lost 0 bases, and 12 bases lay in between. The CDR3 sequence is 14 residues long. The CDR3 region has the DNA TGTGCCATCAGCGACACGACGTACTCCTACGAGCAGTACTTC. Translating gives CAISDTTYSYEQYF.

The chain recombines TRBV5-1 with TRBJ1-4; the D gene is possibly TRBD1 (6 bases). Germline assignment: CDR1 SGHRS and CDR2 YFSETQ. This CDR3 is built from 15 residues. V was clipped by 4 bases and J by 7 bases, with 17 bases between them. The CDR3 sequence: CASSITGTTSEKLFF. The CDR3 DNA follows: TGCGCCAGCAGCATAACAGGGACTACAAGTGAAAAACTGTTTTTT.

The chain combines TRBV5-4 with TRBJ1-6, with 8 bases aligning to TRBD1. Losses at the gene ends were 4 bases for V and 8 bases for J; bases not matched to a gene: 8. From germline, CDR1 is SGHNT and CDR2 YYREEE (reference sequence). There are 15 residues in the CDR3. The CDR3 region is CASSGRDRFDSPLHF. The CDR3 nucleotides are TGTGCCAGCAGCGGCCGGGACAGGTTTGATTCACCCCTCCACTTT.

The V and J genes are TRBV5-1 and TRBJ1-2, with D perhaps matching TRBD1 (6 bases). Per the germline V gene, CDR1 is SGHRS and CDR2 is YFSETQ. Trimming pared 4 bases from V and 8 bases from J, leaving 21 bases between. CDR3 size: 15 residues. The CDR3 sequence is CASSRDRPLRGGYTF. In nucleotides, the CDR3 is TGCGCCAGCAGCCGAGACAGGCCACTAAGGGGAGGCTACACCTTC.

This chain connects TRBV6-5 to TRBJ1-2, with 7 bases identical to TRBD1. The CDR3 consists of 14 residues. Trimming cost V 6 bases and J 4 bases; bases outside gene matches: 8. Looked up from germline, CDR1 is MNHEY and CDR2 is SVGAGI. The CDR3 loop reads CASSVDRVTYGYTF. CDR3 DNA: TGTGCCAGCAGCGTTGACAGGGTGACCTATGGCTACACCTTC.

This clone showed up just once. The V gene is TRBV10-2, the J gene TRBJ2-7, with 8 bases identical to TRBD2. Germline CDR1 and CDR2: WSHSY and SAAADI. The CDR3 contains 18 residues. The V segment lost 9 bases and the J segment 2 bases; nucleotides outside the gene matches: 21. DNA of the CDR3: TGCGCCAGATACGGGGGACTAGTGGAAGGTCCGAGCGCCTACGAGCAGTACTTC. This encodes CARYGGLVEGPSAYEQYF.

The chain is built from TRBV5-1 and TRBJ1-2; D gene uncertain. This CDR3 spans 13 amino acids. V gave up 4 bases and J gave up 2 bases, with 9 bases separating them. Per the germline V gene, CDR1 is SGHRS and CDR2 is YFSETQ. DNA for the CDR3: TGCGCCAGCAGCGCAGGCATGAACTATGGCTACACCTTC. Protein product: CASSAGMNYGYTF.

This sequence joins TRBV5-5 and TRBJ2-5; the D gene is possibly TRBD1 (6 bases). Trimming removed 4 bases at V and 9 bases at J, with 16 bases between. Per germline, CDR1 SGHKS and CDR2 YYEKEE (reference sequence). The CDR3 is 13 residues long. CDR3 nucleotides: TGTGCCAGCAGCCTCGACAGGCTGGTAGCCCAGTACTTC. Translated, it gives CASSLDRLVAQYF.

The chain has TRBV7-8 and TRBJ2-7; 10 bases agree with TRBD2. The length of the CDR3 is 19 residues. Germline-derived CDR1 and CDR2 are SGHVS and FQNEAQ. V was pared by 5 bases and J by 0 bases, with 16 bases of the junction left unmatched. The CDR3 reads CASSRSRLAGASSSYEQYF. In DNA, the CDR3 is TGTGCCAGCAGCCGCTCTAGGCTAGCGGGGGCTTCGAGCTCCTACGAGCAGTACTTC.

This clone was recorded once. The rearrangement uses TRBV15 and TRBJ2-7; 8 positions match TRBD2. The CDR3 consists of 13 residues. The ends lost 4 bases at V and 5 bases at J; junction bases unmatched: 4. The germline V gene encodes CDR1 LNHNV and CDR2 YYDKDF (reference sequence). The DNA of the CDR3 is TGTGCCACCAGCACTGGACTAGCCAACGAGCAGTACTTC. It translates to CATSTGLANEQYF.

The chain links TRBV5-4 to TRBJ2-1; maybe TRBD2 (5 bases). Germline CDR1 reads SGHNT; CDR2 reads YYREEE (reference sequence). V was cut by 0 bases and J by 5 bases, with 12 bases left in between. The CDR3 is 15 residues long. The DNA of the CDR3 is TGTGCCAGCAGCTTGGGGCGAGGGCCTCACAATGAGCAGTTCTTC. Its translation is CASSLGRGPHNEQFF.

The CDR3 is CASSNILAGGPGELFF. The CDR3 bases are TGTGCCAGCAGTAACATACTAGCGGGGGGGCCCGGGGAGCTGTTTTTT. The rearrangement joins TRBV27 to TRBJ2-2; TRBD2 aligns across 13 bases. The ends lost 5 bases at V and 6 bases at J; junction bases unmatched: 6. Germline assignment: CDR1 MNHEY and CDR2 SMNVEV (reference sequence). The CDR3 runs 16 residues.

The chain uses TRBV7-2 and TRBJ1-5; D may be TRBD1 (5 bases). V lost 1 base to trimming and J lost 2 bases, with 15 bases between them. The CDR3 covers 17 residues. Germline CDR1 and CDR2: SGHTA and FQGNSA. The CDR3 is CASSLVMGRVGNQPQHF. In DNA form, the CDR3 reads TGTGCCAGCAGCTTAGTCATGGGGCGCGTGGGCAATCAGCCCCAGCATTTT.

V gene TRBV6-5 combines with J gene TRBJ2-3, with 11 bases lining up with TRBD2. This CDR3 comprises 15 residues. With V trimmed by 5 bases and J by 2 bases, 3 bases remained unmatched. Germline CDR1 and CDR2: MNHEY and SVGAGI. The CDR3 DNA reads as TGTGCCAGCAGTCCGACTAGCGGGAACACAGATACGCAGTATTTT. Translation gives CASSPTSGNTDTQYF.

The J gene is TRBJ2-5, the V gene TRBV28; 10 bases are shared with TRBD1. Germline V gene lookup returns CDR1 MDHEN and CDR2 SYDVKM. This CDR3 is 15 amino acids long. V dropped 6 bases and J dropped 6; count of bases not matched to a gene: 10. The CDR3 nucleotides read TGTGCCAGCAGGCGCGGGACAGGGGACTTAAAGACCCAGTACTTC. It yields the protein CASRRGTGDLKTQYF.

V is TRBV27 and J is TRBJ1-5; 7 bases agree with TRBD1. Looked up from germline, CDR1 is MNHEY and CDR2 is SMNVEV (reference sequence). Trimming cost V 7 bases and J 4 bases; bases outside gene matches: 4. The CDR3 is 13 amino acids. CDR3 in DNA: TGTGCCAGCACCCAGGGGGTGAATCAGCCCCAGCATTTT. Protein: CASTQGVNQPQHF.

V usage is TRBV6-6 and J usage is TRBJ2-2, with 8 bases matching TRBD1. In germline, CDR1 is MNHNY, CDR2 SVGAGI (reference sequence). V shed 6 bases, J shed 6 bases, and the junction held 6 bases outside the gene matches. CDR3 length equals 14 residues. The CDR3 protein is CASSRDRGAGELFF. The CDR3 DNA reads TGTGCCAGCAGCCGTGACAGGGGCGCCGGGGAGCTGTTTTTT.

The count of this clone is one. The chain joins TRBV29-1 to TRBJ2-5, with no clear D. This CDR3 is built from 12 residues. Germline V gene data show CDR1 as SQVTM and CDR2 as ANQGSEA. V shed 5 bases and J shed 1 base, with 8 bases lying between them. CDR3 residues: CSVSILQETQYF. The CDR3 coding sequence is TGCAGCGTTTCGATACTCCAAGAGACCCAGTACTTC. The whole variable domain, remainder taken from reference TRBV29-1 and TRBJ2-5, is SAVISQKPSRDICQRGTSLTIQCQVDSQVTMMFWYRQQPGQSLTLIATANQGSEATYESGFVIDKFPISRPNLTFSTLTVSNMSPEDSSIYLCSVSILQETQYFGPGTRLLVL.

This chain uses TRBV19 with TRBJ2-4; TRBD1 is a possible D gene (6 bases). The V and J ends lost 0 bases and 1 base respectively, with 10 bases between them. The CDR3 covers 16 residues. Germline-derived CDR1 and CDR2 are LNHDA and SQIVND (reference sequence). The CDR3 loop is CASSIDGTGAKNIQYF. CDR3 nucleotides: TGTGCCAGTAGTATAGATGGCACAGGGGCCAAAAACATTCAGTACTTC.

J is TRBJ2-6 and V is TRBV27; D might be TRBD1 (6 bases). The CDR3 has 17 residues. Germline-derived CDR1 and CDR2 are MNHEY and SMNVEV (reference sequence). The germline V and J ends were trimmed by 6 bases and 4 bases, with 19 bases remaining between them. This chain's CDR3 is CASRYTSLRGGANVLTF. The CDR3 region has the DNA TGTGCCAGCAGATATACATCCCTAAGGGGGGGGGCCAACGTCCTGACTTTC.

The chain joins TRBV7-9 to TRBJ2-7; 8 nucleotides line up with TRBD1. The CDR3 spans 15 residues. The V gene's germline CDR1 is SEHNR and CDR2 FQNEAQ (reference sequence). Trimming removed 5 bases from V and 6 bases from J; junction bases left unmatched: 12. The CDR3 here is CASSPYWGQASEQYF. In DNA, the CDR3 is TGTGCCAGCAGCCCTTATTGGGGACAGGCTAGCGAGCAGTACTTC.

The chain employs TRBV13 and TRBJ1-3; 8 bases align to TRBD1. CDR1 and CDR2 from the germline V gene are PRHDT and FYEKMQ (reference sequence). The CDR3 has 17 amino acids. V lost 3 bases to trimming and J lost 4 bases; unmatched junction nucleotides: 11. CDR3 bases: TGTGCCAGCAGCTTCACCTTGGACAGGGTGGGAGGAAACACCATATATTTT. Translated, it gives CASSFTLDRVGGNTIYF.

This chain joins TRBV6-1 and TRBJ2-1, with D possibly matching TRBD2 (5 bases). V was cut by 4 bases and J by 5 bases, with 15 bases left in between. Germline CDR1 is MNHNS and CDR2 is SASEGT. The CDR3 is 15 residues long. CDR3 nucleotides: TGTGCCAGCAGTGCAGACCGGGGAAGGAACAATGAGCAGTTCTTC. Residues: CASSADRGRNNEQFF.